This T cell receptor beta chain came from a study of blood T cell repertoires in COVID-19 (TCRdb year 2020). Describing the broader study: The collaborator samples originated in the United States, Italy and Spain and spanned the acute and convalescent phases of COVID-19. The material from the prospective study consisted of cDNA or gDNA derived from T cells, B-cell-depleted T cells, or PBMCs. Subjects who had been exposed to COVID-19, were actively infected with it, or had recovered from it provided the deeply sampled blood TCRbeta repertoires that made up the dataset. The repertoires were released in a freely available public database meant as a resource for research on the immune response to SARS-CoV-2. Samples were obtained from the ongoing ImmuneRACE study (first 160 participants) and from over 1,000 subjects provided by 6 global collaborators. The sample metadata nearly always contained a de-identified subject ID, COVID-19 status, age in years and sex. Where available, HLA class I and class II types were obtained from metadata supplied by the sample provider rather than from assay-based typing. Here is what the overall study found, with its caveats: The amount of clinical and demographic metadata varied by source and participant and was provided uncurated.

CDR1 SGHVS and CDR2 FNYEAQ were looked up in the germline V gene. V is clipped by 5 bases and J by 6 bases, and the sequence between their germline boundaries is 11 bases long. The CDR3 measures 12 amino acids from cysteine to phenylalanine. Solely the CDR3 DNA is kept, with 36 bases framed from the first base. TCRbeta CDR3 regions were amplified from genomic DNA by means of the immunoSEQ Assay, a bias-controlled multiplex PCR. As for how the authors treated the data: Within the assay, amplification of reference gene primers was used to estimate how many nucleated cells each sample contained. To quantify the absolute abundance of each unique TCRbeta CDR3 rearrangement, sequence reads were collapsed and filtered. Productive Simpson clonality was computed per sample as the square root of Simpson's diversity index over productive rearrangements. As stored in TCRdb, this immuneACCESS dataset retains in-frame rearrangements with V and J assigned. A fraction of the clones does not appear; measured against another copy, unresolved V genes explain less than half of the discrepancy, and the remainder lacks a known reason. V and J calls and clone size are given by that table; D and trimming were obtained from the DNA. This sample comprises about 280,000 clones, roughly 90% of them detected only once. The top ten clones comprise approximately 14% of the sample.

As concerns this clone: Its antigen specificity is not known. No quality values exist for individual bases; no much larger clone is one base distant.

At one collaborating source in Seattle, patients were enrolled during active infection and were followed longitudinally through the course of disease. Each collaborating institution followed its own protocols to collect whole blood in K2EDTA tubes. Collaborator samples were shipped for TCRbeta analysis as frozen whole blood, isolated PBMCs, or DNA extracted from either sample type. This clonotype was sampled from a woman between 70 and 85 years old with COVID-19, enrolled during active disease. Sequencing was performed on peripheral blood. The chain is assembled from TRBV7-6 and TRBJ2-7; a tentative D match to TRBD2 spans 5 bases. The bases are TGTGCCAGCAGCCCCGGGGTCAGCGAGCAGTACTTC. It is translated as CASSPGVSEQYF.